These 20 T cell receptor beta chains originate from one sample sequenced in a study of blood T cell repertoires in COVID-19. Method: immunoSEQ multiplex PCR; TCRdb's copy keeps in-frame clones and lacks some. Here the sample spans about 190,000 clones, 84% being singletons. The specimen was PBMCs or T cells enriched from blood (not recorded which). Receptors originate from a woman aged 30 to 39 who had recovered from COVID-19.

The V gene is TRBV28, the J gene TRBJ2-7; D possibly corresponds to TRBD1 (5 bases). V lost 2 bases and J 0 bases, leaving 8 bases between the germline ends. CDR1 MDHEN and CDR2 SYDVKM come from the germline V gene. The CDR3 is 14 residues long. The CDR3, as DNA: TGTGCCAGCAGTTTAAGGGGTCGCTCCTACGAGCAGTACTTC. It translates to CASSLRGRSYEQYF. The full variable domain, in which reference TRBV28 and TRBJ2-7 provide the parts outside the CDR3, is DVKVTQSSRYLVKRTGEKVFLECVQDMDHENMFWYRQDPGLGLRLIYFSYDVKMKEKGDIPEGYSVSREKKERFSLILESASTNQTSMYLCASSLRGRSYEQYFGPGTRLTVT.

This clone appeared a few times. The CDR3 reads CASSLGGDTEAFF. CDR3 DNA: TGTGCCAGCAGCTTGGGGGGAGACACTGAAGCTTTCTTT. The chain carries TRBV7-6 and TRBJ1-1, with a weak D call TRBD1 (5 bases). The V end was cut by 3 bases, the J end by 3 bases, with 8 bases between. This CDR3 contains 13 residues. Germline V gene data show CDR1 as SGHVS and CDR2 as FNYEAQ.

The chain joins TRBV7-9 to TRBJ2-3; tentative D call: TRBD1 (6 bases). V lost 5 bases, J lost 6 bases, and 18 bases lay in between. Germline-derived CDR1 and CDR2 are SEHNR and FQNEAQ (reference sequence). The CDR3 length is 15 residues. CDR3: CASSRGQGVGDTQYF. CDR3 DNA sequence: TGTGCCAGCAGCCGGGGACAAGGGGTAGGTGATACGCAGTATTTT.

CDR3 sequence reads: CASRDRQGPTGELFF. The CDR3 DNA is TGTGCCAGCAGGGACCGACAGGGGCCCACCGGGGAGCTGTTTTTT. This sequence joins TRBV6-6 and TRBJ2-2, with 8 bases identical to TRBD1. From germline, CDR1 is MNHNY and CDR2 SVGAGI (reference sequence). This CDR3 comprises 15 residues. V was clipped by 6 bases and J by 4 bases; unmatched bases: 7.

The rearrangement uses TRBV5-1 and TRBJ1-1; D gene uncertain. Per germline, CDR1 SGHRS and CDR2 YFSETQ. V was clipped by 0 bases and J by 1 base, with 10 bases between them. The CDR3 is 15 residues long. Here the CDR3 DNA reads TGCGCCAGCAGCTTGGCAGGCCCGTCGAACACTGAAGCTTTCTTT. Translation gives CASSLAGPSNTEAFF.

The chain recombines TRBV28 with TRBJ2-5, with D perhaps matching TRBD2 (6 bases). The germline gives CDR1 MDHEN, CDR2 SYDVKM. V was cut by 6 bases and J by 5 bases, with 19 bases left in between. The CDR3 totals 15 residues. The CDR3 loop is CASSNGVRGGETQYF. DNA for the CDR3: TGTGCCAGCAGCAACGGGGTGCGGGGAGGTGAGACCCAGTACTTC.

The V call is TRBV10-3, the J call TRBJ2-3, with a tentative D call TRBD2 (6 bases). The length of the CDR3 is 15 residues. Germline CDR1 is ENHRY and CDR2 is SYGVKD. Deletions cut 11 bases from V and 2 bases from J, with 20 bases between. For the CDR3, the DNA is TGTGCCTGCCGCAGAGTAGCGGATTTCACAGATACGCAGTATTTT. Translating it yields CACRRVADFTDTQYF.

The chain carries TRBV15 and TRBJ2-5; 8 bases align to TRBD2. The CDR3 spans 15 residues. V was clipped by 4 bases and J by 4 bases; unmatched bases: 8. From germline, CDR1 is LNHNV and CDR2 YYDKDF (reference sequence). As DNA, the CDR3 is TGTGCCACCAGCACTGGAGGGGCGGGGGGAGAGACCCAGTACTTC. This translates into CATSTGGAGGETQYF.

This clone was recorded once. V is TRBV2 and J is TRBJ1-2; possibly TRBD1 for D (5 bases). The CDR3 consists of 14 residues. Trimming removed 3 bases at V and 6 bases at J, with 14 bases between. The germline V gene has CDR1 SNHLY and CDR2 FYNNEI. This chain's CDR3 is CASSDPGGNNGYTF. CDR3 bases: TGTGCCAGCAGTGATCCGGGGGGAAACAATGGCTACACCTTC.

V is TRBV5-4 and J is TRBJ2-7; the D gene is possibly TRBD1 (5 bases). The CDR3 length is 13 residues. V was trimmed by 3 bases and J by 1 base, leaving 8 bases between them. Germline V gene lookup returns CDR1 SGHNT and CDR2 YYREEE (reference sequence). CDR3 sequence: CASSSRVSYEQYF. The CDR3 nucleotides are TGTGCCAGCAGCTCCAGGGTATCCTACGAGCAGTACTTC.

V is TRBV29-1 and J is TRBJ2-7; D gene unclear. The CDR3 has 13 amino acids. Deletions cut 4 bases from V and 8 bases from J, with 18 bases between. Germline values: CDR1 SQVTM, CDR2 ANQGSEA. This CDR3 is CSVVFPGSTKQYF. CDR3 in DNA: TGCAGCGTTGTTTTTCCGGGTTCTACGAAGCAGTACTTC.

This chain uses TRBV7-2 with TRBJ1-1; 7 positions match TRBD1. The CDR3 consists of 13 residues. Losses at the gene ends were 2 bases for V and 7 bases for J; bases not matched to a gene: 4. Per the germline V gene, CDR1 is SGHTA and CDR2 is FQGNSA. This chain's CDR3 is CASSLQGDFEAFF. The DNA of the CDR3 is TGTGCCAGCAGCTTACAGGGGGACTTTGAAGCTTTCTTT.

The rearrangement links TRBV28 to TRBJ1-1, with 7 bases identical to TRBD1. Germline loops: CDR1 MDHEN, CDR2 SYDVKM. There are 16 residues in the CDR3. Trimming took 3 bases from V and 8 from J; bases not matched to a gene: 15. The CDR3 coding sequence is TGTGCCAGCAGTTTTCCGGGACAGCTGATAATTAGGGAAGCTTTCTTT. It specifies CASSFPGQLIIREAFF. The entire variable domain, with the rest obtained from reference TRBV28 and TRBJ1-1, is as follows: DVKVTQSSRYLVKRTGEKVFLECVQDMDHENMFWYRQDPGLGLRLIYFSYDVKMKEKGDIPEGYSVSREKKERFSLILESASTNQTSMYLCASSFPGQLIIREAFFGQGTRLTVV.

The rearrangement joins TRBV2 to TRBJ1-1; TRBD1 matches 7 bases. Trimming at V came to 6 bases and at J to 6 bases, leaving 7 bases not matched to a gene. The germline V gene has CDR1 SNHLY and CDR2 FYNNEI. This CDR3 region has 13 residues. This CDR3 is CASRPTGKAEAFF. DNA of the CDR3: TGTGCCAGCAGGCCGACAGGGAAGGCTGAAGCTTTCTTT.

The chain couples TRBV29-1 to TRBJ1-1; no reliable D call. V dropped 4 bases and J dropped 2 bases, with 17 bases sitting between them. This CDR3 has 15 amino acids. Germline CDR1 SQVTM, CDR2 ANQGSEA. Here the CDR3 DNA reads TGCAGCGTTGGAGAATTACAAGTATTAAACACTGAAGCTTTCTTT. Its translation is CSVGELQVLNTEAFF.

The chain joins TRBV19 to TRBJ2-7; 9 positions match TRBD1. Trimming removed 3 bases from V and 7 bases from J; junction bases left unmatched: 10. The germline CDR1 and CDR2 sequences are LNHDA and SQIVND (reference sequence). This CDR3 comprises 15 residues. Here the CDR3 DNA reads TGTGCCAGTAGTATCCCCGGGACAGGGTTGAATGAGCAGTACTTC. Residues: CASSIPGTGLNEQYF.

The J gene is TRBJ2-2, the V gene TRBV6-5, with 7 positions matching TRBD1. Per the germline V gene, CDR1 is MNHEY and CDR2 is SVGAGI. V was clipped by 6 bases and J by 5 bases; unmatched bases: 9. The CDR3 totals 15 residues. The CDR3 sequence: CASSSQMTGTGELFF. The CDR3 DNA follows: TGTGCCAGCAGCAGCCAGATGACAGGGACCGGGGAGCTGTTTTTT.

Notes on this clone: The junction differs from germline at one of its ends, possibly a read error. The chain joins TRBV3-1 (or the pseudogene TRBV3-2) to TRBJ1-1; TRBD1 might be the D (6 bases). The CDR3 is 15 amino acids. Germline V gene sequence: CDR1 LGHDT, CDR2 YNNKEL (reference sequence). The DNA of the CDR3 is TGTGCCAGCAACCAAGGTGGGGGACACTACACTGAAGCTTTCTTT. As protein: CASNQGGGHYTEAFF.

The V and J genes are TRBV6-6 and TRBJ1-1; TRBD1 agrees at 7 bases. V trimming: 5 bases; J trimming: 5 bases; junction bases outside the gene matches: 5. The CDR3 extends over 13 amino acids. Germline CDR1 MNHNY, CDR2 SVGAGI (reference sequence). This CDR3 is CASSMTGTTEAFF. The CDR3 DNA follows: TGTGCCAGCAGTATGACAGGGACGACTGAAGCTTTCTTT.

This clone was seen once. This chain joins TRBV6-4 and TRBJ2-3; TRBD2 matches 13 bases. V lost 4 bases to trimming and J lost 2 bases; unmatched junction nucleotides: 3. The V gene's germline CDR1 is MRHNA and CDR2 SNTAGT. This CDR3 region has 16 residues. CDR3 sequence: CASSATSGGSTDTQYF. As DNA, the CDR3 is TGTGCCAGCAGTGCGACTAGCGGGGGGTCCACAGATACGCAGTATTTT.